One and the same sample provided the 25 T cell receptor beta chains below, sequenced in a study of blood T cell repertoires in COVID-19. The method was immunoSEQ multiplex PCR; TCRdb's version includes in-frame clones alone and lacks a portion of them. The repertoire consists of 250,000 to 350,000 clones, with roughly 90% occurring once and the leading ten covering 3.5% to 4.5%. What was sequenced was peripheral blood. These TCRs come from a woman aged 45 to 65 with active or convalescent COVID-19.

This clone was counted a few times. The V and J genes are TRBV30 and TRBJ2-7, with a weak D call TRBD1 (6 bases). V lost 1 base to trimming and J lost 9 bases, with 10 bases between them. The CDR3 runs 11 residues. Germline CDR1 GTSNPN, CDR2 SVGIG (reference sequence). The CDR3 reads CAWSEGTSQYF. CDR3 bases: TGTGCCTGGAGTGAGGGGACATCGCAGTACTTC.

The chain couples TRBV18 to TRBJ2-2; weak D call: TRBD2 (6 bases). In germline, CDR1 is KGHSH, CDR2 LQKENI. Trimming took off 3 bases at V and 8 bases at J, with 10 bases between the two ends. The CDR3 runs 13 residues. CDR3 loop: CASSPAGPGELFF. CDR3 DNA sequence: TGTGCCAGCTCACCCGCGGGGCCAGGGGAGCTGTTTTTT.

This clone was observed a single time. CDR3 DNA: TGTGCCAGCAGCGTCGACAGCTATAGCAATCAGCCCCAGCATTTT. Translated: CASSVDSYSNQPQHF. The chain is built from TRBV9 and TRBJ1-5; tentative D call: TRBD1 (5 bases). The CDR3 has 15 residues. V was clipped by 2 bases and J by 0 bases, with 9 bases between them. Germline assignment: CDR1 SGDLS and CDR2 YYNGEE.

The V call is TRBV2, the J call TRBJ2-1; 9 positions agree with TRBD1. The CDR3 has 11 residues. With V trimmed by 6 bases and J by 15 bases, 6 bases remained unmatched. The germline CDR1 and CDR2 sequences are SNHLY and FYNNEI. The CDR3 loop reads CASRIGTGRFF. The CDR3 nucleotides are TGTGCCAGCAGAATAGGGACAGGGAGGTTCTTC.

The V gene is TRBV7-8, the J gene TRBJ1-6; D is possibly TRBD1 (5 bases). The V end lost 5 bases, the J end lost 6 bases, and 11 bases lay between the germline ends. Per germline, CDR1 SGHVS and CDR2 FQNEAQ. The CDR3 runs 14 residues. CDR3 protein: CASSPPGGNSPLHF. The DNA for the CDR3 is TGTGCCAGCAGCCCTCCGGGGGGTAATTCACCCCTCCACTTT.

The genes are TRBV5-1 and TRBJ2-5; 8 nucleotides align to TRBD2. V lost 3 bases and J lost 0; bases outside the gene matches: 7. The CDR3 spans 16 residues. Germline lookup yields CDR1 SGHRS and CDR2 YFSETQ. For the CDR3, the DNA is TGCGCCAGCAGCTGGGGACTAGAGGTGTACCAAGAGACCCAGTACTTC. It translates to CASSWGLEVYQETQYF. The full variable domain, rest sourced from reference TRBV5-1 and TRBJ2-5, is KAGVTQTPRYLIKTRGQQVTLSCSPISGHRSVSWYQQTPGQGLQFLFEYFSETQRNKGNFPGRFSGRQFSNSRSEMNVSTLELGDSALYLCASSWGLEVYQETQYFGPGTRLLVL.

The CDR3 DNA is TGTGCCACCCAAATGGTGGGGCACACTGAAGCTTTCTTT. It translates to CATQMVGHTEAFF. This sequence joins TRBV19 and TRBJ1-1; a possible D gene is TRBD1 (5 bases). V gave up 10 bases and J gave up 3 bases, with 15 bases separating them. CDR1 and CDR2 (germline): LNHDA, SQIVND (reference sequence). This CDR3 has 13 amino acids.

This chain uses TRBV21-1 with TRBJ1-1. TRBV21-1 is assigned pseudogene status. The CDR3 sequence is 16 residues long. The CDR3 DNA reads TGTGCCAGCAGCGGGGGGGTCTCGGGTACGGACACTGAAGCTTTCTTT. It translates to CASSGGVSGTDTEAFF.

The chain couples TRBV11-2 to TRBJ2-3; 7 nucleotides line up with TRBD2. With V trimmed by 1 base and J by 4 bases, 5 bases remained unmatched. Germline-derived CDR1 and CDR2 are SGHAT and FQNNGV. The CDR3 totals 15 residues. The CDR3 DNA reads as TGTGCCAGCAGCTTAGGGCGGGGGAGGTCAGATACGCAGTATTTT. It is translated as CASSLGRGRSDTQYF.

This chain uses TRBV29-1 with TRBJ1-1; a possible D gene is TRBD1 (5 bases). Between the trimmed V and J ends, which lost 4 bases and 11 bases, there was a span of 20 bases. CDR1 is SQVTM and CDR2 is ANQGSEA in the germline V gene. The CDR3 has 13 residues. The DNA of the CDR3 is TGCAGCGTTGTTGGACACCCGGACCCGCAGGCTTTCTTT. The encoded protein is CSVVGHPDPQAFF.

This clone has more than one count but fewer than ten. The V gene is TRBV19, the J gene TRBJ1-5; 7 positions agree with TRBD1. Germline loops: CDR1 LNHDA, CDR2 SQIVND (reference sequence). The CDR3 runs to 15 residues. After removal of 6 bases from V and 3 bases from J, the junction contained 8 bases not matched to a gene. Here the CDR3 DNA reads TGTGCCAGTAGGCCGGGACAGACCTACAATCAGCCCCAGCATTTT. As protein: CASRPGQTYNQPQHF.

The chain links TRBV4-3 to TRBJ2-7, with D unclear. Germline loops: CDR1 LGHNA, CDR2 YSLEER. V was cut by 0 bases and J by 0 bases, with 15 bases left in between. This CDR3 is 17 amino acids long. DNA for the CDR3: TGCGCCAGCAGCCAAGACCGACACGGATCGAGCTCCTACGAGCAGTACTTC. Translating it yields CASSQDRHGSSSYEQYF.

This chain joins TRBV20-1 and TRBJ2-5; possibly TRBD2 for D (6 bases). The ends were cut back, 3 bases at V and 0 bases at J, with 8 bases in the middle. In germline, CDR1 is DFQATT, CDR2 SNEGSKA (reference sequence). CDR3 size: 13 residues. For the CDR3, the DNA is TGCAGTGCTAGTCTAGCGCACCAAGAGACCCAGTACTTC. The encoded protein is CSASLAHQETQYF.

The V gene is TRBV27, the J gene TRBJ2-7; TRBD1 agrees at 10 bases. CDR3 length equals 19 residues. Per germline, CDR1 MNHEY and CDR2 SMNVEV (reference sequence). J gave up 3 bases and V 4 bases, and 18 bases lay outside the gene matches. The CDR3 DNA reads TGTGCCAGCAGTTCCCTCCGGGACAGGGGTCTCCCTTTTTACTACGAGCAGTACTTC. This sequence encodes CASSSLRDRGLPFYYEQYF.

The chain carries TRBV2 and TRBJ1-1; D remains ambiguous. The CDR3 contains 13 residues. The germline CDR1 and CDR2 sequences are SNHLY and FYNNEI. V lost 5 bases and J 1 base, leaving 8 bases between the germline ends. Written as DNA, the CDR3 is TGTGCCAGCAGTATACAGAAGAACACTGAAGCTTTCTTT. Translated, it gives CASSIQKNTEAFF.

This clone was detected once. V gene TRBV19 combines with J gene TRBJ1-1; TRBD1 agrees at 7 bases. CDR1 is LNHDA and CDR2 is SQIVND in the germline V gene (reference sequence). V was clipped by 5 bases and J by 8 bases; unmatched bases: 17. This CDR3 is built from 16 residues. In nucleotides, the CDR3 is TGTGCCAGTAGTTTAAACAGGGGACCCCCTAATGTAGAAGCTTTCTTT. It codes for CASSLNRGPPNVEAFF.

The chain employs TRBV6-5 and TRBJ1-1; possibly TRBD1 for D (5 bases). Germline assignment: CDR1 MNHEY and CDR2 SVGAGI. V dropped 8 bases and J dropped 4 bases, with 14 bases sitting between them. The CDR3 has 13 residues. Written as DNA, the CDR3 is TGTGCCAGCGGGGGGATTTCCTCCACTGAAGCTTTCTTT. Protein: CASGGISSTEAFF.

This chain connects TRBV29-1 to TRBJ1-1; the D is unclear. CDR1 is SQVTM, CDR2 ANQGSEA, per germline. Trimming stripped 0 bases from V and 0 bases from J, with 14 bases between. The CDR3 covers 16 residues. Here the CDR3 DNA reads TGCAGCGTTGAAGACCCTGCCTGGGCGATGAACACTGAAGCTTTCTTT. Its translation: CSVEDPAWAMNTEAFF.

CDR3 residues: CASLAGNNEQFF. The CDR3 DNA follows: TGTGCCAGCCTAGCGGGGAACAATGAGCAGTTCTTC. The chain uses TRBV28 and TRBJ2-1, with 9 bases identical to TRBD2. Germline V gene sequence: CDR1 MDHEN, CDR2 SYDVKM. The V gene end was trimmed by 8 bases and the J gene end by 5 bases; junction bases not matched to a gene: 1. The CDR3 consists of 12 residues.

V is TRBV7-9 and J is TRBJ2-1, with 10 bases aligning to TRBD2. V gave up 3 bases and J gave up 7 bases; unmatched junction bases: 15. CDR3 length: 18 residues. Germline V gene lookup returns CDR1 SEHNR and CDR2 FQNEAQ (reference sequence). CDR3 amino acids: CASSFPAVLAGGLNEQFF. CDR3 nucleotide sequence: TGTGCCAGCAGCTTCCCTGCTGTATTAGCGGGAGGCCTAAATGAGCAGTTCTTC.

This chain joins TRBV14 and TRBJ2-1; a possible D gene is TRBD2 (5 bases). This CDR3 contains 17 residues. Trimming stripped 4 bases from V and 8 bases from J, with 24 bases between. From germline, CDR1 is SGHDN and CDR2 FVKESK. The CDR3 DNA follows: TGTGCCAGCAGCCCGTATGCGGGTCTTGCGGAAGGCGATGAGCAGTTCTTC. Encoded protein: CASSPYAGLAEGDEQFF.

The rearrangement links TRBV18 to TRBJ2-2; 7 positions agree with TRBD1. Germline-derived CDR1 and CDR2 are KGHSH and LQKENI. Trimming at V came to 8 bases and at J to 4 bases, leaving 7 bases not matched to a gene. The CDR3 has 14 amino acids. The CDR3 DNA follows: TGTGCCAGCGCCGGACAGGCGAGCACCGGGGAGCTGTTTTTT. Its protein product is CASAGQASTGELFF.

The rearrangement joins TRBV27 to TRBJ2-7, with a tentative D call TRBD1 (5 bases). CDR3 length: 15 amino acids. Deletions cut 5 bases from V and 2 bases from J, with 16 bases between. CDR1 MNHEY and CDR2 SMNVEV come from the germline V gene (reference sequence). The CDR3 nucleotides read TGTGCCAGCAGTGCACCGCAGGGAAAGACCTACGAGCAGTACTTC. This gives the protein CASSAPQGKTYEQYF.

This chain links TRBV7-2 with TRBJ1-4, with D hard to call. There are 13 residues in the CDR3. Trimming stripped 1 base from V and 8 bases from J, with 8 bases between. Germline V gene sequence: CDR1 SGHTA, CDR2 FQGNSA. The CDR3 is CASSLGWEEKLFF. Written as DNA, the CDR3 is TGTGCCAGCAGCTTAGGGTGGGAGGAAAAACTGTTTTTT. Using reference TRBV7-2 and TRBJ1-4 for the parts outside the CDR3, the full variable domain is GAGVSQSPSNKVTEKGKDVELRCDPISGHTALYWYRQSLGQGLEFLIYFQGNSAPDKSGLPSDRFSAERTGGSVSTLTIQRTQQEDSAVYLCASSLGWEEKLFFGSGTQLSVL.

This clone is a singleton in its sample. The chain combines TRBV27 with TRBJ2-4; 9 nucleotides line up with TRBD1. With 6 bases clipped from V and 1 base from J, the junction kept 7 bases outside the gene matches. CDR1 MNHEY and CDR2 SMNVEV come from the germline V gene (reference sequence). CDR3 length: 16 residues. The CDR3 DNA follows: TGTGCCAGCAGACCCACAGGGGGCGACGCCAAAAACATTCAGTACTTC. Amino acid sequence: CASRPTGGDAKNIQYF.